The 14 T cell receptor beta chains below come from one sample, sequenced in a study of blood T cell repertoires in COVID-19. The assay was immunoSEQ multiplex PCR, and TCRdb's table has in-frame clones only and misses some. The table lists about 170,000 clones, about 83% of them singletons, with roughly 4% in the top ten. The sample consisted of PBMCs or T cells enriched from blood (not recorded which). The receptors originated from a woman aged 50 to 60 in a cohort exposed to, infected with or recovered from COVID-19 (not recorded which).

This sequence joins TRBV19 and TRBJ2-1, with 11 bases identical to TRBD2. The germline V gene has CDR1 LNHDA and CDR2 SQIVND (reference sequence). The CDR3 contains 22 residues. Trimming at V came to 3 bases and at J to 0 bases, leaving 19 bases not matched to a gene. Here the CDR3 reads CASSIKYEGTSGPTFSYNEQFF. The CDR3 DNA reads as TGTGCCAGTAGTATTAAATACGAAGGGACTAGCGGCCCTACCTTCTCCTACAATGAGCAGTTCTTC.

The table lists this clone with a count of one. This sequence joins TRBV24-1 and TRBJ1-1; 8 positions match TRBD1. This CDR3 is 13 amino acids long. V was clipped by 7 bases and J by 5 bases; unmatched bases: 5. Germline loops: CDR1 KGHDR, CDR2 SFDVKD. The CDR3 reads CATRRTGRTEAFF. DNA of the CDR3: TGTGCCACCAGGCGGACAGGGAGAACTGAAGCTTTCTTT.

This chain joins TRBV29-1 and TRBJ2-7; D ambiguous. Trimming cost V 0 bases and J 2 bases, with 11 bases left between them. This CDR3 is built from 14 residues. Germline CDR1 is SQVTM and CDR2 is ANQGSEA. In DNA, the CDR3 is TGCAGCGTTGAAGATCTTGGAGCACCCTACGAGCAGTACTTC. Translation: CSVEDLGAPYEQYF.

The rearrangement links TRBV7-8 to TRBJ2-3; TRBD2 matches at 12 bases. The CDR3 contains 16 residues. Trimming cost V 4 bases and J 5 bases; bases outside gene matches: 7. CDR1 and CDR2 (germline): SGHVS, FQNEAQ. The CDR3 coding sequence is TGTGCCAGCAGCTCCCCCGGACTAGCGGGATTAGATACGCAGTATTTT. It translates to CASSSPGLAGLDTQYF.

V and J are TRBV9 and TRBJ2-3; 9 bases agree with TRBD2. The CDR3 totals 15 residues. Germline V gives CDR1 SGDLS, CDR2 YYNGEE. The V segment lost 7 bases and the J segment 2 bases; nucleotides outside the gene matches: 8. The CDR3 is CASDWRGGPTDTQYF. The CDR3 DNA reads TGTGCCAGCGATTGGCGGGGGGGCCCCACAGATACGCAGTATTTT.

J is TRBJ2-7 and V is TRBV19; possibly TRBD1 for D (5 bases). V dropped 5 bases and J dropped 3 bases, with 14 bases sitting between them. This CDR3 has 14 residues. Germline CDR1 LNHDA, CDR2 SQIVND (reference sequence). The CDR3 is CASSEDPTDYEQYF. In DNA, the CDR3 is TGTGCCAGTAGTGAAGATCCGACAGACTACGAGCAGTACTTC.

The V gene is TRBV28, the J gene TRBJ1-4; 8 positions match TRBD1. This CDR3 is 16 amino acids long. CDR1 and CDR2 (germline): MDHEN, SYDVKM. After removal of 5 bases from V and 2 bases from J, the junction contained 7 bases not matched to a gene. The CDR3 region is CASSPTTGDTNEKLFF. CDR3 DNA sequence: TGTGCCAGCAGTCCCACGACAGGGGACACTAATGAAAAACTGTTTTTT.

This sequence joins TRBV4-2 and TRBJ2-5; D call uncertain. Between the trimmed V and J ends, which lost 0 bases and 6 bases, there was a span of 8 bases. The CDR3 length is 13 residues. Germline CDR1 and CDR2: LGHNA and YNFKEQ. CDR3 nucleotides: TGTGCCAGCAGCCAAGATCCGTTAAAGACCCAGTACTTC. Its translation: CASSQDPLKTQYF.

Here the CDR3 reads CASRREIHNSPLHF. The CDR3 DNA reads as TGTGCCAGTAGGAGGGAAATTCATAATTCACCCCTCCACTTT. The J gene is TRBJ1-6, the V gene TRBV19; D is unresolved. The germline V gene encodes CDR1 LNHDA and CDR2 SQIVND (reference sequence). V was cut by 6 bases and J by 5 bases, with 11 bases left in between. The CDR3 loop spans 14 amino acids.

The CDR3 DNA reads as TGTGCCACCTCCAAGCTAGCGGGGGGGCGGGGCAAAAACATTCAGTACTTC. It is translated as CATSKLAGGRGKNIQYF. The V gene is TRBV19, the J gene TRBJ2-4, with TRBD2 matching over 12 bases. The germline V gene encodes CDR1 LNHDA and CDR2 SQIVND (reference sequence). The CDR3 is made up of 17 amino acids. The J segment lost 3 bases and the V segment lost 10 bases, leaving 13 bases of the junction unmatched.

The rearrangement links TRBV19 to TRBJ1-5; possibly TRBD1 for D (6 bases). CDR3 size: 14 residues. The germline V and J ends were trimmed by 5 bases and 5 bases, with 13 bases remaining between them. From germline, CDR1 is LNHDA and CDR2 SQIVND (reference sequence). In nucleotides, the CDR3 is TGTGCCAGTAGTTCGAAACAGGGTTATCAGCCCCAGCATTTT. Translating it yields CASSSKQGYQPQHF.

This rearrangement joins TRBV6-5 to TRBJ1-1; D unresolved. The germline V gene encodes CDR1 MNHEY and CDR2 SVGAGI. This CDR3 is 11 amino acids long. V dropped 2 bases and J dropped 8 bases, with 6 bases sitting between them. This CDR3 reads CASSYGREAFF. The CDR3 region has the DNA TGTGCCAGCAGTTACGGCAGGGAAGCTTTCTTT.

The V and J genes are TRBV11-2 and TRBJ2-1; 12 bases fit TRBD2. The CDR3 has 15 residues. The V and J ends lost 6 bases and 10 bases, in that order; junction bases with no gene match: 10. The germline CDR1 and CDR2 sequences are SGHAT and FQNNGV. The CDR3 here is CASSYGLAGTGEQFF. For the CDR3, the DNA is TGTGCCAGCAGTTACGGACTAGCGGGAACGGGGGAGCAGTTCTTC.

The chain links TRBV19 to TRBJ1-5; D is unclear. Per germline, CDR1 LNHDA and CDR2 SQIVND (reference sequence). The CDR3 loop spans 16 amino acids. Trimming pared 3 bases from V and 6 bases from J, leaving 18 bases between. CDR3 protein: CASSMMMEPRGQPQHF. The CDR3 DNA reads TGTGCCAGTAGTATGATGATGGAGCCCCGGGGTCAGCCCCAGCATTTT. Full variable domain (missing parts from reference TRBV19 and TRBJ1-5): DGGITQSPKYLFRKEGQNVTLSCEQNLNHDAMYWYRQDPGQGLRLIYYSQIVNDFQKGDIAEGYSVSREKKESFPLTVTSAQKNPTAFYLCASSMMMEPRGQPQHFGDGTRLSIL.